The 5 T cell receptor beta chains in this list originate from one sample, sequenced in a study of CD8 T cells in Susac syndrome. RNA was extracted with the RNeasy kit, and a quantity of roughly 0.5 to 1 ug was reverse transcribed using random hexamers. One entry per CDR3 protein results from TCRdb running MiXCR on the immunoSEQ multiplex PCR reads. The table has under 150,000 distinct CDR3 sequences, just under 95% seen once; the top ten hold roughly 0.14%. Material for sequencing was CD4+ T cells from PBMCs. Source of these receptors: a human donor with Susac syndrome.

The CDR3 DNA reads as TGCAGTGCCCCCCTGACAGGGCGGGAGACCCAGTACTTC. It codes for CSAPLTGRETQYF. The chain recombines TRBV20-1 with TRBJ2-5; 7 bases map to TRBD1. CDR3 length: 13 residues. Germline V gene lookup returns CDR1 DFQATT and CDR2 SNEGSKA (reference sequence). V dropped 6 bases and J dropped 5; count of bases not matched to a gene: 9.

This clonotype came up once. DNA of the CDR3: TGTGCCAGCAGGGAGACTAGCGCGTTCAACTACAATGAGCAGTTCTTC. Amino acid sequence: CASRETSAFNYNEQFF. The genes are TRBV12-3 or TRBV12-4 and TRBJ2-1, with 8 bases matching TRBD2. This CDR3 is built from 16 residues. J lost 3 bases, V lost 6 bases, and 10 bases had no gene match.

CDR3 region: CASSLHQTGANNSPLHF. CDR3 nucleotide sequence: TGCGCCAGCAGCCTCCATCAGACAGGAGCTAATAATTCACCCCTCCACTTT. The gene calls are TRBV4-1 and TRBJ1-6; perhaps TRBD1 as D (6 bases). Trimming removed 4 bases at V and 5 bases at J, with 18 bases between. This CDR3 region has 17 residues. Germline CDR1 reads MGHRA; CDR2 reads YSYEKL.

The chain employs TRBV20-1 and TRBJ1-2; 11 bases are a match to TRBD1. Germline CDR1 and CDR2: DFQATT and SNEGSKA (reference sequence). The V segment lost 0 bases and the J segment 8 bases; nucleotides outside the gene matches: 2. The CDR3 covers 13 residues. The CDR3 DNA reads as TGCAGTGCTAGAGATCGGACAGGGGGCGGCTACACCTTC. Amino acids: CSARDRTGGGYTF.

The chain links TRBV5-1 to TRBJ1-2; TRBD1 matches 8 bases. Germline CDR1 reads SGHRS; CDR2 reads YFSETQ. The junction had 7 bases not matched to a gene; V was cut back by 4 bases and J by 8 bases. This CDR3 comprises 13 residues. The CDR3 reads CASSPGGDGGYTF. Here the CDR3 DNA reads TGCGCCAGCAGCCCAGGGGGCGACGGAGGCTACACCTTC.